The rows below give T cell receptor beta chains drawn from one sample of a study of OX40 agonist ivuxolimab in advanced cancers. Some clones are missing from TCRdb's copy, which holds only in-frame ones; the method was immunoSEQ multiplex PCR. The profile shows some 70,000 clones, 80% to 95% of them singletons. The sequenced sample was CD4+ or CD8+ T cells sorted from blood, obtained in a trial of the OX40 agonist ivuxolimab. These receptors were obtained from an adult with an advanced solid tumor such as melanoma, head and neck, liver or kidney cancer. Each CDR3 is given with its conserved first and last residue. D genes are given only for firm matches. Expanded clones are given a class, and other clones once, few, many or no size at all.

v_gene	d_gene	abundance	j_gene	CDR3nt	CDR3aa
TRBV19	.	.	TRBJ2-3	TGTGCCAGTAGTATGGGTGGAGCCGGAGATACGCAGTATTTT	CASSMGGAGDTQYF
TRBV21-1	.	.	TRBJ1-5	TGTGCCAGCAGCAAAGCCTACCGGGACAGACAAAGTTATAGCAATCAGCCCCAGCATTTT	CASSKAYRDRQSYSNQPQHF
TRBV30	.	.	TRBJ1-5	TGTGCCTGGAGTGTCGGCAATCAGCCCCAGCATTTT	CAWSVGNQPQHF
TRBV2	.	.	TRBJ1-1	TGTGCCAGCTTGGGGGACTACACTGAAGCTTTCTTT	CASLGDYTEAFF
TRBV5-4	TRBD1	.	TRBJ2-2	TGTGCCAGCAGCCCGGACAGGGCATCCGCCGGGGAGCTGTTTTTT	CASSPDRASAGELFF
TRBV11-2	.	.	TRBJ2-7	TGTGCCAGCAGCACCGGGACTGGCCCCTACGAGCAGTACTTC	CASSTGTGPYEQYF
TRBV5-1	.	few	TRBJ2-5	TGCGCCAGCAGCTTGTGGGCGGGAATTGAAGAGACCCAGTACTTC	CASSLWAGIEETQYF
TRBV30	.	.	TRBJ1-5	TGTGCCTGGAGTAAGGGAGGGGGAGGGATTTCTCAGCCCCAGCATTTT	CAWSKGGGGISQPQHF
TRBV27	TRBD1	.	TRBJ1-2	TGTGCCAGCGGTAGAGCAGGGGGTGCTAACTATGGCTACACCTTC	CASGRAGGANYGYTF
TRBV11-3	.	.	TRBJ2-3	TGTGCCAGCAGCTTAGGAGGGGGGCCCACAGATACGCAGTATTTT	CASSLGGGPTDTQYF
TRBV5-8	TRBD2	.	TRBJ2-1	TGTGCCAGCAGCGTCTCGTCAGCGGGGGGCTTTTTCAATGAGCAGTTCTTC	CASSVSSAGGFFNEQFF
TRBV7-8	.	.	TRBJ2-3	TGTGCCAGCAGGCCCGGGACTAGCACAGATACGCAGTATTTT	CASRPGTSTDTQYF
TRBV15	TRBD1	.	TRBJ1-3	TGTGCCACCAGCAGAGACTTACCGGGACAGGGGGGCTCTGGAAACACCATATATTTT	CATSRDLPGQGGSGNTIYF
TRBV6-1	TRBD1	few	TRBJ1-2	TGTGCCAGCAGTGAAGCGTCGAGGCAGGGGGCGATCTATGGCTACACCTTC	CASSEASRQGAIYGYTF
TRBV6-6	.	.	TRBJ1-2	TGTGCCAGCAGTGCTCTTGGAGGGGCGCTAGGCTACACCTTC	CASSALGGALGYTF
TRBV6-5	.	.	TRBJ1-2	TGTGCCAGCAGTTACAGCCAGGGAAACGGCTACACCTTC	CASSYSQGNGYTF
TRBV15	TRBD2	.	TRBJ2-1	TGTGCCACCAGCGGTGGGACGGGAGGCTCCTACAATGAGCAGTTCTTC	CATSGGTGGSYNEQFF
TRBV10-3	TRBD1	.	TRBJ1-6	TGTGCCATCAGTGAGTCAGGACAGGGAAATTCACCCCTCCACTTT	CAISESGQGNSPLHF
TRBV23-1	.	.	TRBJ2-7	TGCGCCAGCAGTCATTGGACCCCAGGGTCCTACGAGCAGTACTTC	CASSHWTPGSYEQYF
TRBV11-3	.	.	TRBJ1-5	TGTGCCAGCAGCTTAGATGGGGATCAGCCCCAGCATTTT	CASSLDGDQPQHF
TRBV4-1	TRBD1	.	TRBJ2-3	TGCGCCAGCAGCCAAGTTATGCGAGGGGGCCCGACAGATACGCAGTATTTT	CASSQVMRGGPTDTQYF
TRBV5-1	TRBD1	.	TRBJ1-5	TGCGCCAGCAGCCCCGACAGGGGCAATCAGCCCCAGCATTTT	CASSPDRGNQPQHF
TRBV2	.	.	TRBJ2-2	TGTGCCAGCAGTGGACACCTTGACACCGGGGAGCTGTTTTTT	CASSGHLDTGELFF
TRBV2	TRBD1	.	TRBJ2-1	TGTGCCACCCATGATTACGGGACAGGGGACTACAATGAGCAGTTCTTC	CATHDYGTGDYNEQFF
TRBV30	TRBD1	once	TRBJ1-1	TGTACCTGGAGTACGCCCACCAGGGGGCGAAACGAAGCTTTCTTT	CTWSTPTRGRNEAFF
TRBV10-3	.	.	TRBJ2-5	TGTGCCATCAGTGAAAGAGGCCAGCAAGAGACCCAGTACTTC	CAISERGQQETQYF
TRBV5-4	.	once	TRBJ2-7	TGTGCCAGCAGCTCCCAGACACTAGCTCGCGAGCAGTACTTC	CASSSQTLAREQYF
TRBV2	.	.	TRBJ2-7	TGTGCCAGCAGTGATGATCCCCTGGTGGAGCAGTACTTC	CASSDDPLVEQYF
TRBV29-1	TRBD1	.	TRBJ2-1	TGCAGCGTCCGGACAGGGGACGAGCAGTTCTTC	CSVRTGDEQFF